These T cell receptor beta chains were read from a single sample in a study of T-cell reconstitution after alpha-beta-depleted transplantation in children. Using its own MiXCR run on the PCR reads, TCRdb lists one record per CDR3 protein. This sample has around 600,000 distinct CDR3 sequences, with roughly a tenth found just once. The specimen was PBMCs from the stem cell graft donor, collected from the stem cell graft. These receptors came from a human donor who donated a stem cell graft to a child with acute myeloid leukemia. Both conserved end residues are part of each CDR3. The D gene is left open where the match is weak. Some rows mark clone size as missing; the rest say once, few, many or name a class of expanded clone.

D gene,J gene,V gene,clone size,CDR3 DNA,CDR3 protein
-,TRBJ2-1,TRBV2,many,TGTGCCAGCAGTGAGTTTATCCAGGACCATGAAAACAATGAGCAGTTCTTC,CASSEFIQDHENNEQFF
-,TRBJ2-7,TRBV6-2/TRBV6-3,-,TGTGCCAGCAGCCCATCTAGTAGCGAGCAGTACTTC,CASSPSSSEQYF
TRBD2,TRBJ2-3,TRBV20-1,few,TGCAGTGCTAGCCAGGTAGCGGGAGAGTCTACGCAGTATTTT,CSASQVAGESTQYF
TRBD2,TRBJ2-3,TRBV7-2,many,TGTGCCAGCAGCTTAGCGCTCGGGACTAGCGGCGATACGCAGTATTTT,CASSLALGTSGDTQYF
TRBD1,TRBJ2-5,TRBV9,-,TGTGCCAGCAGCGTAGAAGGGACAGGGGGCCGGGAGACCCAGTACTTC,CASSVEGTGGRETQYF
-,TRBJ1-5,TRBV28,many,TGTGCCAGCAGTTTCCCCACTCAGCCCCAGCATTTT,CASSFPTQPQHF
-,TRBJ1-2,TRBV5-6,few,TGTGCCAGCAGCCTAGACAGTAGGGGCTATGGCTACACCTTC,CASSLDSRGYGYTF
-,TRBJ2-3,TRBV20-1,many,TGCAGTGCTAGAAATCAGGATACGCAGTATTTT,CSARNQDTQYF
-,TRBJ2-3,TRBV12-3/TRBV12-4,many,TGTGCCAGCAGTCGTAGCGGTCCAGTAACGCAGTATTTT,CASSRSGPVTQYF
TRBD2,TRBJ2-7,TRBV5-1,-,TGCGCCAGCAGCCCGTGGGGGCTAGCGGGAGTACTCGAGCAGTACTTC,CASSPWGLAGVLEQYF
-,TRBJ1-4,TRBV4-3,-,TGCGCCAGCAGCCGGGACGGGGAGCCTCCTAATGAAAAACTGTTTTTT,CASSRDGEPPNEKLFF
-,TRBJ2-3,TRBV20-1,few,TGCAGTGCTGCCCCAGCTTATAGCACAGATACGCAGTATTTT,CSAAPAYSTDTQYF
-,TRBJ1-6,TRBV30,-,TGTGCCTGGAGTATACCCCTGGGCAGGGAGTATTCACCCCTCCACTTT,CAWSIPLGREYSPLHF
TRBD2,TRBJ2-3,TRBV7-2,-,TGTGCCAGCAGCCTAGCGGGAGGGCCGGGTGATACGCAGTATTTT,CASSLAGGPGDTQYF
-,TRBJ1-2,TRBV20-1,many,TGCAGTGCTAGGTTTGGACCTACCAATGATGGCTACACCTTC,CSARFGPTNDGYTF
-,TRBJ2-7,TRBV28,few,TGTGCCAGCAGTTTACCCTCTAGAGGGGACCACGAGCAGTACTTC,CASSLPSRGDHEQYF
-,TRBJ1-5,TRBV3-1,few,TGTGCCAGCAGCCAAGATCTAGGACTTAGCAATCAGCCCCAGCATTTT,CASSQDLGLSNQPQHF
TRBD1,TRBJ1-5,TRBV15,-,TGTGCCACCAGCTCCTCAGGGGGTAGCAATCAGCCCCAGCATTTT,CATSSSGGSNQPQHF
-,TRBJ2-1,TRBV5-5,-,TGTGCCAGCAACGGCTGGAATGAGCAGTTCTTC,CASNGWNEQFF
-,TRBJ2-7,TRBV7-8,few,TGTGCCAGCAGTGGATTGCATGAGGGCGAGCAGTACTTC,CASSGLHEGEQYF
-,TRBJ2-3,TRBV15,many,TGTGCCACCAGCCAACGCCGGGCATCCAGCACAGATACGCAGTATTTT,CATSQRRASSTDTQYF
-,TRBJ2-1,TRBV6-5,many,TGTGCCAGCAGACATACACTAGGTCTTGGTGAGCAGTTCTTC,CASRHTLGLGEQFF
TRBD2,TRBJ2-1,TRBV6-4,many,TGTGCCAGCAGTCGTGGGACTAGCGGGAGAAAGAGCTCCTACAATGAGCAGTTCTTC,CASSRGTSGRKSSYNEQFF
TRBD1,TRBJ2-3,TRBV12-3/TRBV12-4,-,TGTGCCAGCACCGGGACAGGGGGCACAGATACGCAGTATTTT,CASTGTGGTDTQYF
TRBD1,TRBJ2-7,TRBV11-2,-,TGTGCCAGCAGCTTAACAGGGGGCCACGAGCAGAACTTC,CASSLTGGHEQNF
TRBD1,TRBJ2-2,TRBV4-2,-,TGTGCCAGCAGCCAACCGGGACAGGGGTCTAGCACCGGGGAGCTGTTTTTT,CASSQPGQGSSTGELFF
-,TRBJ2-3,TRBV20-1,many,TGCAGTGCTAGAATCTCTGGGGGAGATACGCAGTATTTT,CSARISGGDTQYF
TRBD1,TRBJ1-1,TRBV28,-,TGTGCCAGCAGTTTCCCCGGGACAGGGAGAACTGAAGCTTTCTTT,CASSFPGTGRTEAFF
TRBD2,TRBJ2-1,TRBV11-3,many,TGTGCCAGCAGCTTAGCGTCTACTAGCGGTTTCAATGAGCAGTTCTTC,CASSLASTSGFNEQFF
-,TRBJ2-6,TRBV29-1,many,TGCAGCGTTGTAGTAGAATCTGGGGCCAACGTCCTGACTTTC,CSVVVESGANVLTF
TRBD2,TRBJ2-5,TRBV30,-,TGTGCCTGGAGTGTAGCAGCGGGAGTAGAGACCCAGTACTTC,CAWSVAAGVETQYF
-,TRBJ2-2,TRBV29-1,few,TGCAGCGTTGATAAGACATCGAACACCGGGGAGCTGTTTTTT,CSVDKTSNTGELFF
-,TRBJ1-5,TRBV6-5,-,TGTGCCAGCAGTTCCAAACCCGGCGCGAATCAGCCCCAGCATTTT,CASSSKPGANQPQHF
-,TRBJ2-7,TRBV27,many,TGTGCCAGCAGTTTTGAGGGCGCTCCGTTTTACGAGCAGTACTTC,CASSFEGAPFYEQYF
TRBD1,TRBJ2-5,TRBV7-9,many,TGTGCCAGCAGCTATACCATGACAGGGATCATGGAGACCCAGTACTTC,CASSYTMTGIMETQYF
TRBD1,TRBJ2-3,TRBV12-3/TRBV12-4,-,TGTGCCAGCAGTTTTCACGGGACAGGGGCTCCAGATACGCAGTATTTT,CASSFHGTGAPDTQYF
TRBD2,TRBJ2-3,TRBV4-3,many,TGCGCCAGCGGACTAGCGCGCACAGATACGCAGTATTTT,CASGLARTDTQYF
-,TRBJ2-1,TRBV4-2,-,TGTGCCATGGGCCCCGGCCTCCTCTGCAATGAGCAGTTCTTC,CAMGPGLLCNEQFF
TRBD2,TRBJ2-7,TRBV10-3,few,TGTGCCATCCAGGCGGCGGGAGGAGCGGTCGAGCAGTACTTC,CAIQAAGGAVEQYF
TRBD2,TRBJ2-1,TRBV27,few,TGTGCCAGCAGTTTATCTAGCGGGAATGAGCAGTTCTTC,CASSLSSGNEQFF
-,TRBJ2-5,TRBV18,few,TGTGCCAGCTCACCACTGGAAGGGCACGGGACCCAGTACTTC,CASSPLEGHGTQYF
TRBD2,TRBJ2-7,TRBV10-3,few,TGTGCCATCAGGCCTAGCCTAGCGGGAGGCTACGAGCAGTACTTC,CAIRPSLAGGYEQYF
TRBD1,TRBJ2-7,TRBV5-5,few,TGTGCCAGCAGCCCTCGGGACAGAGCCTACGAGCAGTACTTC,CASSPRDRAYEQYF
-,TRBJ2-7,TRBV25-1,-,TGTGCCAGCAGTGGACTGAGAGGGGCCGAGCAGTACTTC,CASSGLRGAEQYF
-,TRBJ2-5,TRBV7-2,few,TGTGCCAGCAGCTGGGGAGTTCAAGAGACCCAGTACTTC,CASSWGVQETQYF
TRBD2,TRBJ2-1,TRBV29-1,-,TGCAGCGTTGGGGGGGGTAGCGGGAGACGGGTTAACAATGAGCAGTTCTTC,CSVGGGSGRRVNNEQFF
-,TRBJ2-1,TRBV10-3,-,TGTGCCGTCCGAGAACAGTCCTACAATGAGCAGTTCTTC,CAVREQSYNEQFF
-,TRBJ2-2,TRBV10-3,few,TGTGCCATCAGCCCCGGGCCCCCCCCAAGTCCCGGGGAGCTGTTTTTT,CAISPGPPPSPGELFF
-,TRBJ1-5,TRBV11-2,-,TGTGCCAGCGGAGCGACACGCGGTAATCAGCCCCAGCATTTT,CASGATRGNQPQHF
TRBD2,TRBJ2-7,TRBV5-5,-,TGTGCCAGCCGGTTGGGGGCGGGAGGGCCCTCGGGGGAGCAGTACTTC,CASRLGAGGPSGEQYF
-,TRBJ2-3,TRBV20-1,many,TGCAGTGCTAGAGATATGGATACGCAGTATTTT,CSARDMDTQYF
-,TRBJ2-3,TRBV20-1,many,TGCAGTGCGAGCCTCCAGGGTCGCACAGATACGCAGTATTTT,CSASLQGRTDTQYF
TRBD2,TRBJ2-5,TRBV28,-,TGTGCCAGCAGTATAGCGGGAAGGGAGACCCAGTACTTC,CASSIAGRETQYF
-,TRBJ2-7,TRBV5-1,-,TGCGCCACCACTCGGGGCGGGGATCGGGACGAGCAGTACTTC,CATTRGGDRDEQYF
-,TRBJ2-2,TRBV4-1,few,TGCGCCAGCAGCCAAGAATCCCCCAGCACCGGGGAGCTGTTTTTT,CASSQESPSTGELFF